The T cell receptor (beta chain) described here comes from a study of blood T cells in healthy people across ages. Overall study: Template switching captured about one barcoded beta molecule per two T cells. General study results and limits: Naive CD4+ cells and diversity were both higher in long-lived donors than in aged donors.

The sample holds a few counts of this clonotype. Its antigen is still unknown. This CDR3 is built from 15 residues. V lost 3 bases, J lost 5 bases, and 4 bases stayed unmatched. The germline CDR1 and CDR2 sequences are MNHEY and SMNVEV (reference sequence). Using a J-beta primer mix together with a sample-barcoded 5' primer, a second PCR was run for roughly 7 to 11 cycles. TCRdb recomputed calls from the 5' RACE reads with MiXCR, one row per CDR3 protein. The sample holds roughly 800,000 distinct CDR3 sequences, about 37% seen once. The chain uses TRBV27 and TRBJ2-2, with 9 bases that match TRBD1. This receptor was obtained from a man between 18 and 29 years old in good health. The sequencing input was blood. The CDR3 spells CASSFNRGLTGELFF. The CDR3 DNA follows: TGTGCCAGCAGTTTTAACAGGGGGCTTACCGGGGAGCTGTTTTTT.